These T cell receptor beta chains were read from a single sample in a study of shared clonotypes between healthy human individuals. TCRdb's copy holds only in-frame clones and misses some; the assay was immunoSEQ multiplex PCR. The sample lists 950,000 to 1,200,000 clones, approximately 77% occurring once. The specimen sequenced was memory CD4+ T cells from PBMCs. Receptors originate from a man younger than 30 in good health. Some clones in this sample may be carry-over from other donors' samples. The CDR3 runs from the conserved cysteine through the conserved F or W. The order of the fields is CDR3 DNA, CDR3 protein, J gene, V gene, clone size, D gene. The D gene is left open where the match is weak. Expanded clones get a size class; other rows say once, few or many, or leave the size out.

cdr3_nt: TGTGCCAGCCGAAGCTCTGGGGCCAACGTCCTGACTTTC; cdr3_aa: CASRSSGANVLTF; j_call: TRBJ2-6; v_call: TRBV7-9; clone_size: NA; d_call: NA
cdr3_nt: TGTGCCAGCAGTGAAGCCCTGGTTCTTGGGACAGGGGTCGTAGATGGCTACACCTTC; cdr3_aa: CASSEALVLGTGVVDGYTF; j_call: TRBJ1-2; v_call: TRBV6-1; clone_size: NA; d_call: TRBD1
cdr3_nt: TGTGCCAGCAGCCGTTCCCGGGACAGGGGCACTGAAGCTTTCTTT; cdr3_aa: CASSRSRDRGTEAFF; j_call: TRBJ1-1; v_call: TRBV7-3; clone_size: NA; d_call: TRBD1
cdr3_nt: TGCAGTGGGTCGTCGAACACTGAAGCTTTCTTT; cdr3_aa: CSGSSNTEAFF; j_call: TRBJ1-1; v_call: TRBV20-1; clone_size: NA; d_call: NA
cdr3_nt: TGCGCCAGCAGCTCATCCCCAGGGGGCTTAGGAGAGACCCAGTACTTC; cdr3_aa: CASSSSPGGLGETQYF; j_call: TRBJ2-5; v_call: TRBV5-1; clone_size: NA; d_call: TRBD1
cdr3_nt: TGTGCCACCAGCAGAGGGGGCAACAGTGGCACTGAAGCTTTCTTT; cdr3_aa: CATSRGGNSGTEAFF; j_call: TRBJ1-1; v_call: TRBV15; clone_size: NA; d_call: NA
cdr3_nt: TGTGCCAGCAGTCCGTTTACAGCGGGGTCACAGCCCCAGCATTTT; cdr3_aa: CASSPFTAGSQPQHF; j_call: TRBJ1-5; v_call: TRBV6-1; clone_size: NA; d_call: NA
cdr3_nt: TGTGCCAGCAGTGCTACCGGGGAGCTGTTTTTT; cdr3_aa: CASSATGELFF; j_call: TRBJ2-2; v_call: TRBV6-1; clone_size: NA; d_call: NA
cdr3_nt: TGTGCCAGCATCTCCGGACAGGCCTCCTACGAGCAGTACTTC; cdr3_aa: CASISGQASYEQYF; j_call: TRBJ2-7; v_call: TRBV28; clone_size: NA; d_call: TRBD1
cdr3_nt: TGTGCCAGCAGCCCGGGGAGAAGGGAGACCCAGTACTTC; cdr3_aa: CASSPGRRETQYF; j_call: TRBJ2-5; v_call: TRBV6-1; clone_size: many; d_call: NA
cdr3_nt: TGTGCCAGCAGTTTATACCTCGGGACTCCCCGCACAGATACGCAGTATTTT; cdr3_aa: CASSLYLGTPRTDTQYF; j_call: TRBJ2-3; v_call: TRBV27; clone_size: once; d_call: NA
cdr3_nt: TGTGCCAGCACGACTTTGGCGGTCCGATCCTACGAGCAGTACTTC; cdr3_aa: CASTTLAVRSYEQYF; j_call: TRBJ2-7; v_call: TRBV2; clone_size: NA; d_call: NA
cdr3_nt: TGCGCCAGCGGGAGACAACCCACGGGGCAGCCCCAGCATTTT; cdr3_aa: CASGRQPTGQPQHF; j_call: TRBJ1-5; v_call: TRBV10-2; clone_size: NA; d_call: NA
cdr3_nt: TGCGGAGTAGCGTTTTTAGGACAGGGGGGTCAGCCCCAGCATTTT; cdr3_aa: CGVAFLGQGGQPQHF; j_call: TRBJ1-5; v_call: TRBV28; clone_size: NA; d_call: TRBD1
cdr3_nt: TGTGCCAGCACCAGGGAGGGGCGGGACTATGGCTACACCTTC; cdr3_aa: CASTREGRDYGYTF; j_call: TRBJ1-2; v_call: TRBV9; clone_size: once; d_call: NA
cdr3_nt: TGTGCCAGCGGTTCGGGAGAGACCCAGTACTTC; cdr3_aa: CASGSGETQYF; j_call: TRBJ2-5; v_call: TRBV2; clone_size: NA; d_call: NA
cdr3_nt: TGTGCCAGCCACACTACTACAGGGGGCTCATCAAAACTGTTTTTT; cdr3_aa: CASHTTTGGSSKLFF; j_call: TRBJ1-4; v_call: TRBV11-2; clone_size: NA; d_call: TRBD1
cdr3_nt: TGTGCCAGCAGCTTGGGTCAGGTCCTAGCCAAAAACATTCAGTACTTC; cdr3_aa: CASSLGQVLAKNIQYF; j_call: TRBJ2-4; v_call: TRBV7-8; clone_size: NA; d_call: NA
cdr3_nt: TGTGCCAGCAGCTTAGGGCGACAGGGGAACAATCAGCCCCAGCATTTT; cdr3_aa: CASSLGRQGNNQPQHF; j_call: TRBJ1-5; v_call: TRBV7-9; clone_size: NA; d_call: TRBD1
cdr3_nt: TGTGCCAGCAGTTCCGGGACAGGGAGTCGCAATCAGCCCCAGCATTTT; cdr3_aa: CASSSGTGSRNQPQHF; j_call: TRBJ1-5; v_call: TRBV28; clone_size: NA; d_call: TRBD1
cdr3_nt: TGTGCCAGCAGCTTACAGGGGGCATCGAACACCGGGGAGCTGTTTTTT; cdr3_aa: CASSLQGASNTGELFF; j_call: TRBJ2-2; v_call: TRBV7-2; clone_size: NA; d_call: TRBD1
cdr3_nt: TGTGCCAGCAGTTTGACTAGCCCAATCGTGGGGGAGCTGTTTTTT; cdr3_aa: CASSLTSPIVGELFF; j_call: TRBJ2-2; v_call: TRBV27; clone_size: few; d_call: TRBD2
cdr3_nt: TGCAGCGCAACTAAAGATGTGAACACTGAAGCTTTCTTT; cdr3_aa: CSATKDVNTEAFF; j_call: TRBJ1-1; v_call: TRBV29-1; clone_size: few; d_call: NA
cdr3_nt: TGCAGTGCTGGGAGGGCGGAGACCCAGTACTTC; cdr3_aa: CSAGRAETQYF; j_call: TRBJ2-5; v_call: TRBV20-1; clone_size: NA; d_call: TRBD2
cdr3_nt: TGTGCCAGCAGGTCCCGGAAAGGGAACACCGGGGAGCTGTTTTTT; cdr3_aa: CASRSRKGNTGELFF; j_call: TRBJ2-2; v_call: TRBV28; clone_size: NA; d_call: NA
cdr3_nt: TGTGCCAGCAGCTCAAGACAGACTACCTACGAGCAGTACTTC; cdr3_aa: CASSSRQTTYEQYF; j_call: TRBJ2-7; v_call: TRBV11-2; clone_size: NA; d_call: NA
cdr3_nt: TGTGCCAGCAGCTTAGTTGTTGGGGCAGGGTCTGACTACACCTTC; cdr3_aa: CASSLVVGAGSDYTF; j_call: TRBJ1-2; v_call: TRBV7-2; clone_size: few; d_call: NA
cdr3_nt: TGTGCCTGGTGGGGGACAGGGGTTTTGCCTGAAGCTTTCTTT; cdr3_aa: CAWWGTGVLPEAFF; j_call: TRBJ1-1; v_call: TRBV30; clone_size: NA; d_call: TRBD1
cdr3_nt: TGTGCCAGCAGTTTGTCCGGAACGAAGGAGACCCAGTACTTC; cdr3_aa: CASSLSGTKETQYF; j_call: TRBJ2-5; v_call: TRBV28; clone_size: few; d_call: NA
cdr3_nt: TGTGCCAGCAGTCGAGCAACCGGGACGGCTGATGAAAAACTGTTTTTT; cdr3_aa: CASSRATGTADEKLFF; j_call: TRBJ1-4; v_call: TRBV28; clone_size: NA; d_call: NA
cdr3_nt: TGTGCCAGCAGCACTCTAGCGGGAGGAGGCGAGCAGTACTTC; cdr3_aa: CASSTLAGGGEQYF; j_call: TRBJ2-7; v_call: TRBV11-3; clone_size: NA; d_call: TRBD2